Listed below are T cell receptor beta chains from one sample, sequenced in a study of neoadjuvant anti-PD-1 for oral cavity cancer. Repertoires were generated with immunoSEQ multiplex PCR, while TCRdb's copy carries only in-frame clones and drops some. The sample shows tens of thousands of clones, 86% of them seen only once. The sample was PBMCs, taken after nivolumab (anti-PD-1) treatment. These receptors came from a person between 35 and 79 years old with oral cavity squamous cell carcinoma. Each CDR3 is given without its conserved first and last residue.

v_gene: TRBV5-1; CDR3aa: ASSLIGDTQY
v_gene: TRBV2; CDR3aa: ASSEARMGEQF
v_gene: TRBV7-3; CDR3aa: ASSLDREGGYT
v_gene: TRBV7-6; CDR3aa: ASSSQTRGGETQY
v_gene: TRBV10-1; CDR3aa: ASSEGVGHSYEQY
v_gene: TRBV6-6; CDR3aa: ASINPGGNYGYT
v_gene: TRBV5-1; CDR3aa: ASSHTGINEKLF
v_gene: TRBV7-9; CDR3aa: ASSSDVIGEQF
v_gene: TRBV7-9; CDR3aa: ASSSSGNTGELF
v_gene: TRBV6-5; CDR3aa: ASSSGSRGYT
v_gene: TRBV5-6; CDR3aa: ASSLFQGDHGYT
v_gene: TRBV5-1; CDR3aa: ASSSIPGGEKLF
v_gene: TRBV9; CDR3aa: ASRVGASEVETQY
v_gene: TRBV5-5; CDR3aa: ASSLTGPKNTEAF
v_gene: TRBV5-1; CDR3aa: ASSLANLQGRETQY
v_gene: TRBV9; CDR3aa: ASSVGVQAGGTINEQF
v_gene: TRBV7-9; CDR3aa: ASSPQEWKEAF
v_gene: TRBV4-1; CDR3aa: ASSQWAGGNEQF
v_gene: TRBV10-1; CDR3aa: ASSESRGQNPYEQY
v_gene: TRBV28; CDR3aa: ASSFFPDSKRTSDYEQY
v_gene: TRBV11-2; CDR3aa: ASSLVNQVRSVQQF
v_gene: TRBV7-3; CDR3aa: ASSPGPDNTGELF
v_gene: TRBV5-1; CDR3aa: ASSATGSSYEQY
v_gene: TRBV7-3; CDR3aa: ASSLKRNTEAF
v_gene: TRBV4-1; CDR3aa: ASSAWTGAVQPQH
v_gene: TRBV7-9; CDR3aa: ASSLESRWETQY
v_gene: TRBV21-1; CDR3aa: ASSGLSTEAF
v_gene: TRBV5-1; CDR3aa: ASSIDRGNGYT
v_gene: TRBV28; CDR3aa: ASTPMDRDTGELF
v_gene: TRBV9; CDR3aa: ASSVGSYNEQF
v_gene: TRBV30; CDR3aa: AWSFRFRERETQY
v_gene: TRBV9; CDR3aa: ASSVVGGSGANVLT
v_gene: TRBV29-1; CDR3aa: SVADSSGANVLT
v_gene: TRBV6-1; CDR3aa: ASIQDYENYGYT
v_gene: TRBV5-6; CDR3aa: ASSPVLSRWDEQY
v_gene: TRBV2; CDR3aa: ASSAPDRVGEKLF
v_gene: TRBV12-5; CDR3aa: ASGLGQGAGGYT
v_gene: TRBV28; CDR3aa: ASSFKYGSAAKNIQY
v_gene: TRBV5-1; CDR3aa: ASSSYRGGNSGNTIY
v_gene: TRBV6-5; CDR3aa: ASRGTGFNEKLF
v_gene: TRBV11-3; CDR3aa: ASSVGQNTEAF
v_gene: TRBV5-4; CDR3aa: ASSLRGNYGYT
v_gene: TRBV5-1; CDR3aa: ASSLEEGAIQAF
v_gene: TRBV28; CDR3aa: ASSPQGNTIY
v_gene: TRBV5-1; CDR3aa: ASSLAGVAEAF